A single T cell receptor beta chain is shown here with its context. The sample originates from a study of blood T cell repertoires in COVID-19. The germline CDR1 and CDR2 sequences are SGHAT and FQNNGV. The V gene end was trimmed by 5 bases and the J gene end by 8 bases; junction bases not matched to a gene: 9. The length of the CDR3 is 15 residues. The assay was immunoSEQ multiplex PCR, and TCRdb's table has in-frame clones only and misses some. The data contain some 120,000 clones, around 78% of them singletons. The receptor was derived from a human donor in a cohort sampled during active COVID-19. The chain combines TRBV11-2 with TRBJ1-4; 9 bases map to TRBD1. The specimen was peripheral blood. CDR3 loop: CASSTRTGDGEKLFF. CDR3 nucleotide sequence: TGTGCCAGCAGCACCCGGACAGGGGACGGGGAAAAACTGTTTTTT.